The clone carrying this T cell receptor (beta chain) has just a few counts. Its antigen is still unknown. This specimen comes from a study of CD8 T cells in ankylosing spondylitis. Study conclusions and caveats: Reportedly, disease-linked clones are significantly enriched in ankylosing spondylitis patients' matched synovial fluid. Ankylosing spondylitis blood appeared to carry a characteristic TCR beta motif of several highly homologous variants.

Construction of TCR beta libraries was performed using quantitative 5'-RACE with molecular barcodes. TCRdb reprocessed the 5' RACE reads via MiXCR and lists one record per CDR3 protein. The table lists approximately 400,000 distinct CDR3 sequences, approximately 17% of them singletons. The CDR3 runs to 14 residues. Germline CDR1 and CDR2: KGHSH and LQKENI. V was pared by 2 bases and J by 4 bases, with 11 bases between. The TCR comes from a male donor with ankylosing spondylitis. Material: blood, either unsorted or a sorted T cell fraction (not recorded which). This chain joins TRBV18 and TRBJ2-5; maybe TRBD2 (6 bases). The CDR3 DNA sequence: TGTGCCAGCTCACCAGCAGTGGGGGGAGAGACCCAGTACTTC. This codes for CASSPAVGGETQYF.